This entry features one TCR beta chain sequence. The antigen is not known. This sample stems from a study of beta chain features in type 1 diabetes. Study outcomes and limitations: The study found that naive, central memory and Treg TCRB repertoires appeared more similar in patients than in healthy donors.

The entirety of the isolated RNA underwent reverse transcription, so expressed TCRB transcripts were sequenced. About 3.57 million reads, on average, came from each naive, central memory and regulatory T cell sample. Profiling relied on immunoSEQ multiplex PCR, and the TCRdb table lists in-frame clones only, not all of them. The table lists a few hundred thousand clones, around 26% of them singletons. Germline V CDR1 and CDR2: SGHTA, FQGNSA. The trim removed 1 base at V and 2 bases at J, leaving 10 bases unmatched. CDR3 size: 18 residues. This receptor was obtained from a man aged 25-40 years in good health. The gene calls are TRBV7-2 and TRBJ2-1, with TRBD2 matching over 8 bases. Source material: central memory CD4+ T cells from blood. CDR3 DNA: TGTGCCAGCAGCTTAGGGTCCGGGACTAGTGATACCTACAATGAGCAGTTCTTC. This sequence encodes CASSLGSGTSDTYNEQFF.